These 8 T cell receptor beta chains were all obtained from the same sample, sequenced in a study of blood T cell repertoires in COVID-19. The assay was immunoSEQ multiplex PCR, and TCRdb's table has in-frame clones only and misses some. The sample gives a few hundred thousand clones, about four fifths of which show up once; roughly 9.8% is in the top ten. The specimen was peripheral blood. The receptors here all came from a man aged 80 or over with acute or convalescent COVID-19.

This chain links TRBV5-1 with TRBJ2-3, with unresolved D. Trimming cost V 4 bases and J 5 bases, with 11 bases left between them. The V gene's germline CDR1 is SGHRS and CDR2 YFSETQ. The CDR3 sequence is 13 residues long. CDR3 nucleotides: TGCGCCAGCAGCCTAGACGGTCGAGATACGCAGTATTTT. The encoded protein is CASSLDGRDTQYF.

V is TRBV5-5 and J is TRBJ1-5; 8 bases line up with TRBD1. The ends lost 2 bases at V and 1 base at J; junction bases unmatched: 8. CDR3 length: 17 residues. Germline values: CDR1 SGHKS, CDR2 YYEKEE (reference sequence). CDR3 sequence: CASSFAGGYFSNQPQHF. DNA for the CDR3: TGTGCCAGCAGCTTCGCAGGGGGCTATTTCAGCAATCAGCCCCAGCATTTT.

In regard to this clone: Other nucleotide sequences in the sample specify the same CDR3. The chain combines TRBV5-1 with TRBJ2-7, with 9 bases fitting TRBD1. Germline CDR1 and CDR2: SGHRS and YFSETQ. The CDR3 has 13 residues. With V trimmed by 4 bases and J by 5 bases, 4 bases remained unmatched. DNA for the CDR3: TGCGCCAGCAGCCTGGGACAGGGCAACGAGCAGTACTTC. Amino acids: CASSLGQGNEQYF.

The CDR3 coding sequence is TGCAGTGCAAGTACAGGGGCTTTGAACACTGAAGCTTTCTTT. This codes for CSASTGALNTEAFF. The chain employs TRBV20-1 and TRBJ1-1, with 7 bases aligning to TRBD1. This CDR3 is 14 amino acids long. The junction had 7 bases not matched to a gene; V was cut back by 6 bases and J by 0 bases. CDR1 DFQATT and CDR2 SNEGSKA come from the germline V gene (reference sequence).

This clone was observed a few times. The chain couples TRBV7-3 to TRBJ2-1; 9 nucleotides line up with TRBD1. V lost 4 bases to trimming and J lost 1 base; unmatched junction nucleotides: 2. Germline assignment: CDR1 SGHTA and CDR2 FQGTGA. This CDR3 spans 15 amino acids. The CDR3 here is CASSSDRGSYNEQFF. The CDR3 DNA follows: TGTGCCAGCAGCTCGGACAGGGGTTCCTACAATGAGCAGTTCTTC. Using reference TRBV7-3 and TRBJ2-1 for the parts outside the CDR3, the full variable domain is GAGVSQTPSNKVTEKGKYVELRCDPISGHTALYWYRQSLGQGPEFLIYFQGTGAADDSGLPNDRFFAVRPEGSVSTLKIQRTERGDSAVYLCASSSDRGSYNEQFFGPGTRLTVL.

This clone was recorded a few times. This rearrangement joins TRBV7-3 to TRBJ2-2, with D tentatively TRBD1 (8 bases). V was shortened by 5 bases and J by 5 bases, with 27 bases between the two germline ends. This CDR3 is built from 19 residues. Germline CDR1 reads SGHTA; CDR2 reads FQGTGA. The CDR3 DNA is TGTGCCAGCAGCCCCCGATGGGGGGGGACAGGCCTGGGGACCGGGGAGCTGTTTTTT. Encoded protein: CASSPRWGGTGLGTGELFF.

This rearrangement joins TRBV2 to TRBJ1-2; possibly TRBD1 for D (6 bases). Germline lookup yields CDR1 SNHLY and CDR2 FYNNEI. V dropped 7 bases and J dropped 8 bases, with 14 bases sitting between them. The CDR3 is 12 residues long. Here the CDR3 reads CASKAQGRGYTF. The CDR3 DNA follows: TGTGCCAGCAAAGCACAGGGCCGGGGCTACACCTTC.

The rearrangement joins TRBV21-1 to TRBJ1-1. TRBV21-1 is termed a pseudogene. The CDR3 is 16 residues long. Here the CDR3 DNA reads TGTGCCAGCAGCAAACCTACAAATGGGGGGGACACTGAAGCTTTCTTT. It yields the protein CASSKPTNGGDTEAFF.